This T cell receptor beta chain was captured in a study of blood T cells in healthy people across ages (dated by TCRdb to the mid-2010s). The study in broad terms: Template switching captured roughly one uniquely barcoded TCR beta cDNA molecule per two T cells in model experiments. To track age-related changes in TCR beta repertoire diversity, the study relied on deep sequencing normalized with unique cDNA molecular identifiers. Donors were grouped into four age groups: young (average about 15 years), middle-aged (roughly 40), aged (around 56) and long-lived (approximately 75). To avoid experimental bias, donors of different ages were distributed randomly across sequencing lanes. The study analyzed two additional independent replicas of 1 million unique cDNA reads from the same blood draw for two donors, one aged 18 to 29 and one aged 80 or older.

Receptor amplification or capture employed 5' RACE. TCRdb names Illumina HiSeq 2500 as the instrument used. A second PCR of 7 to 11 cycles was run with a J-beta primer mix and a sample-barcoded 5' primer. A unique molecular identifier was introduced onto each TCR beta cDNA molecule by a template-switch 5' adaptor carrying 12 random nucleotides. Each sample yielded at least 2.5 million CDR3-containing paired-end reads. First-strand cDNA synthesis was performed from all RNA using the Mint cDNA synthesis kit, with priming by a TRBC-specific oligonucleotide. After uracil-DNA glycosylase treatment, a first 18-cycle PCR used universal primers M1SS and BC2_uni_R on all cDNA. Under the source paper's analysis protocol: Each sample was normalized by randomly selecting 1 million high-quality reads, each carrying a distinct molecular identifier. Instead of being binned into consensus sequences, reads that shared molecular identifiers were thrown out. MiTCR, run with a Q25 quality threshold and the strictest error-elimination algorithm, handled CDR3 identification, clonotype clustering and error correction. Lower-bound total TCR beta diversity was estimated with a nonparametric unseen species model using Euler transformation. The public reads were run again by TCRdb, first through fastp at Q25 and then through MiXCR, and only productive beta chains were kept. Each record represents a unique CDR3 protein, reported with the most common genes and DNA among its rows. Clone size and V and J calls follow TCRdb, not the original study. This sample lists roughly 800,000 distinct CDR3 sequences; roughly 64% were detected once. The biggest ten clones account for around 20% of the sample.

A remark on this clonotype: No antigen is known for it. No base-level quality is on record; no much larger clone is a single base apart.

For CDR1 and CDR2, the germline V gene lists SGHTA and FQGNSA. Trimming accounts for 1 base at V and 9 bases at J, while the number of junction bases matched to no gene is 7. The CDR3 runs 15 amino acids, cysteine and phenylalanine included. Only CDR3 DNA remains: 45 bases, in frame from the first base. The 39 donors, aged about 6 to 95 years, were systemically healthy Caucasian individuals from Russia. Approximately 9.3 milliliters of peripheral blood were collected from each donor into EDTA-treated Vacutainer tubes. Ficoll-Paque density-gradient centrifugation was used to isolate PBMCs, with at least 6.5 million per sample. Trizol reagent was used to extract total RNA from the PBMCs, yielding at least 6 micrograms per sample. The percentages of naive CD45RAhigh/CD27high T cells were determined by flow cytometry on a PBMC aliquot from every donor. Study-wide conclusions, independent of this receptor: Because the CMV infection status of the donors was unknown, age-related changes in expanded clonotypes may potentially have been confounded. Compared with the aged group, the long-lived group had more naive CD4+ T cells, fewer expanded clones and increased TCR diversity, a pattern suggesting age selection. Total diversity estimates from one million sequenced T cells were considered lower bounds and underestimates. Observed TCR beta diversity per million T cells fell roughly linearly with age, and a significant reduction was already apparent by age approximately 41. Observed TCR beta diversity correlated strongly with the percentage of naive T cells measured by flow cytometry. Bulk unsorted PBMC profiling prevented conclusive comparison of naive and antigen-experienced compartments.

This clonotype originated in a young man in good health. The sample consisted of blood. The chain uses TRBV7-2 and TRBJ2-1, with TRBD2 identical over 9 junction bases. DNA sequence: TGTGCCAGCAGCTTAGAGTCAAATAGCGGGAGTGAGCAGTTCTTC. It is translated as CASSLESNSGSEQFF.